Sequencing of this T cell receptor (beta chain) was carried out in a study of CD8 T cells in ankylosing spondylitis. TCRdb used MiXCR to reprocess the 5' RACE reads, holding one entry per CDR3 protein. The table shows roughly 150,000 distinct CDR3 sequences, with 9.8% occurring only once. The CDR3 is made up of 13 amino acids. Germline loops: CDR1 SGDLS, CDR2 YYNGEE. Trimming took 0 bases from V and 5 from J, leaving 7 bases between them. The clonotype comes from a female donor with ankylosing spondylitis or in good health (not recorded which). This chain connects TRBV9 to TRBJ2-3; D may be TRBD1 (5 bases). The sequenced sample consisted of blood, either unsorted or a sorted T cell fraction (not recorded which). CDR3 in DNA: TGTGCCAGCAGCGTAGGACAGATAGATACGCAGTATTTT. Translated, it gives CASSVGQIDTQYF. The whole variable domain, remainder taken from reference TRBV9 and TRBJ2-3, is DSGVTQTPKHLITATGQRVTLRCSPRSGDLSVYWYQQSLDQGLQFLIQYYNGEERAKGNILERFSAQQFPDLHSELNLSSLELGDSALYFCASSVGQIDTQYFGPGTRLTVL.